This T cell receptor (beta chain) stems from a study of T-cell memory formation after mild COVID-19. Study-wide results and caveats: Some SARS-CoV-2-responding clones were already detected in memory before infection. Contracting CD8+ clones were enriched in EMRA, CD4+ mainly in CM and EM. Clones that got smaller from day 15 to 85 had even CD4/CD8, while clones growing later tipped toward CD4+.

After 5'RACE with constant-segment primers, TCR alpha and TCR beta cDNA libraries carrying sample barcodes and UMIs were obtained. TCRdb reprocessed the 5' RACE reads with MiXCR, giving one entry per CDR3 protein. The sample carries roughly 49,000 distinct CDR3 sequences, 27% recorded once. This clonotype was seen a handful of times. Antigen: not known. The CDR3 loop spans 12 amino acids. Trimming took off 2 bases at V and 4 bases at J, with 5 bases between the two ends. Germline V gives CDR1 MNHEY, CDR2 SVGEGT. The TCR sequence derives from a man younger than 35 who had mild COVID-19 (a few samples of this study predate the infection). Cell type and time point are not known. Sequencing was carried out using PBMCs or a T cell subset sorted from them (not recorded which). V and J are TRBV6-2 or TRBV6-3 and TRBJ1-1; no firm D call. CDR3 DNA: TGTGCCAGCAGTTACGGGGTCACTGAAGCTTTCTTT. Amino acids: CASSYGVTEAFF.